These 23 T cell receptor beta chains came from one sample sequenced in a study of T cells in tumors after PD-1 blockade. Some clones are missing from TCRdb's copy, which holds only in-frame ones; the method was immunoSEQ multiplex PCR. The sample yields approximately 48,000 clones, over 70% seen once. Sequencing was performed on PBMCs, taken before anti-PD-1 treatment. The receptors were gathered from a human donor with basal cell carcinoma.

The gene calls are TRBV5-4 and TRBJ2-3; the D gene is possibly TRBD2 (6 bases). CDR1 is SGHNT, CDR2 YYREEE, per germline (reference sequence). This CDR3 spans 15 amino acids. The germline V and J ends were trimmed by 0 bases and 2 bases, with 10 bases remaining between them. This chain's CDR3 is CASSLAEGITDTQYF. The CDR3 bases are TGTGCCAGCAGCTTGGCGGAGGGGATCACAGATACGCAGTATTTT.

V usage is TRBV13 and J usage is TRBJ2-2, with D possibly matching TRBD1 (5 bases). Germline CDR1 and CDR2: PRHDT and FYEKMQ (reference sequence). The CDR3 spans 14 residues. V lost 8 bases, J lost 8 bases, and 18 bases lay in between. In nucleotides, the CDR3 is TGTGCCAGCCTTAAGGGGCGGTCTAGGGGGGAGCTGTTTTTT. Translating gives CASLKGRSRGELFF. The full variable domain, in which reference TRBV13 and TRBJ2-2 provide the parts outside the CDR3, is AAGVIQSPRHLIKEKRETATLKCYPIPRHDTVYWYQQGPGQDPQFLISFYEKMQSDKGSIPDRFSAQQFSDYHSELNMSSLELGDSALYFCASLKGRSRGELFFGEGSRLTVL.

The gene calls are TRBV6-6 and TRBJ1-4, with 8 bases aligning to TRBD1. This CDR3 has 13 amino acids. Germline CDR1 and CDR2: MNHNY and SVGAGI (reference sequence). V lost 7 bases, J lost 7 bases, and 5 bases stayed unmatched. This CDR3 reads CASILGQGEKLFF. The CDR3 DNA follows: TGTGCCAGCATCCTAGGACAGGGTGAAAAACTGTTTTTT.

This clone was recorded once. The V and J genes are TRBV5-1 and TRBJ2-2; 7 bases are a match to TRBD1. Trimming cost V 2 bases and J 6 bases; bases outside gene matches: 4. CDR3 length: 14 residues. Germline CDR1 SGHRS, CDR2 YFSETQ. In DNA, the CDR3 is TGCGCCAGCAGCTTCGTCGACAGGGCCGGGGAGCTGTTTTTT. It specifies CASSFVDRAGELFF.

The chain employs TRBV6-6 and TRBJ1-1; D is undetermined. Germline values: CDR1 MNHNY, CDR2 SVGAGI (reference sequence). Trimming cost V 0 bases and J 1 base, with 6 bases left between them. The CDR3 contains 14 residues. Here the CDR3 DNA reads TGTGCCAGCAGTTACTCACCGACGAACACTGAAGCTTTCTTT. This sequence encodes CASSYSPTNTEAFF.

V is TRBV24-1 and J is TRBJ2-5; D remains ambiguous. CDR1 and CDR2 from the germline V gene are KGHDR and SFDVKD. Trimming took 6 bases from V and 5 from J, leaving 12 bases between them. The CDR3 has 13 residues. The CDR3 DNA sequence: TGTGCCACCAGTCCCGGGCTGGGGGAGACCCAGTACTTC. Its translation: CATSPGLGETQYF.

The rearrangement joins TRBV7-9 to TRBJ2-1; 9 nucleotides align to TRBD1. The germline V gene has CDR1 SEHNR and CDR2 FQNEAQ (reference sequence). The CDR3 covers 15 residues. V lost 8 bases to trimming and J lost 6 bases; unmatched junction nucleotides: 11. CDR3 region: CASLIQGAPRNEQFF. CDR3 in DNA: TGTGCCAGCTTGATACAGGGGGCACCCCGCAATGAGCAGTTCTTC.

The chain recombines TRBV5-1 with TRBJ1-6; D may be TRBD1 (5 bases). From germline, CDR1 is SGHRS and CDR2 YFSETQ. This CDR3 is built from 18 residues. Trimming took 2 bases from V and 0 from J, leaving 15 bases between them. CDR3 DNA: TGCGCCAGCAGCTTAAGTCTGGGGGGAAACTCCTATAATTCACCCCTCCACTTT. It encodes CASSLSLGGNSYNSPLHF.

V is TRBV2 and J is TRBJ2-1; D perhaps matches TRBD1 (5 bases). Germline-derived CDR1 and CDR2 are SNHLY and FYNNEI. V was cut by 10 bases and J by 7 bases, with 17 bases left in between. The CDR3 length is 13 residues. The CDR3 DNA reads TGTGCCAATTCACCCCCCGACAGTAATGAGCAGTTCTTC. It specifies CANSPPDSNEQFF.

The rearrangement joins TRBV10-3 to TRBJ1-1, with a weak D call TRBD1 (5 bases). The CDR3 consists of 14 residues. The germline V gene has CDR1 ENHRY and CDR2 SYGVKD. Trimming left V 6 bases short and J 1 base short, with 12 bases between. The CDR3 reads CAISLDSSNTEAFF. Written as DNA, the CDR3 is TGTGCCATCAGCCTTGACAGTTCGAACACTGAAGCTTTCTTT.

This clone was found a few times. The chain employs TRBV19 and TRBJ2-2; D is possibly TRBD1 (6 bases). Germline lookup yields CDR1 LNHDA and CDR2 SQIVND (reference sequence). The ends were cut back, 4 bases at V and 7 bases at J, with 16 bases in the middle. CDR3 size: 15 residues. CDR3 in DNA: TGTGCCAGTAGTACCAGTGCAGGGGCAGGCGGGGAGCTGTTTTTT. This codes for CASSTSAGAGGELFF.

This sequence joins TRBV27 and TRBJ2-7; tentatively, D is TRBD2 (5 bases). Deletions cut 5 bases from V and 2 bases from J, with 13 bases between. In germline, CDR1 is MNHEY, CDR2 SMNVEV (reference sequence). The CDR3 is made up of 14 amino acids. CDR3: CASSQRKGTYEQYF. The CDR3 DNA follows: TGTGCCAGCAGTCAGCGGAAGGGTACCTACGAGCAGTACTTC.

The V and J genes are TRBV10-1 and TRBJ2-2; TRBD2 matches at 9 bases. CDR3 length equals 17 residues. The V and J ends lost 2 bases and 1 base, in that order; junction bases with no gene match: 5. Germline CDR1 and CDR2: WNHNN and SYGVQD (reference sequence). The CDR3 loop is CASSESGAGGNTGELFF. The CDR3 DNA sequence: TGCGCCAGCAGTGAGAGTGGAGCGGGGGGGAACACCGGGGAGCTGTTTTTT.

V usage is TRBV29-1 and J usage is TRBJ1-1; TRBD1 matches at 7 bases. The germline V gene has CDR1 SQVTM and CDR2 ANQGSEA. J lost 4 bases, V lost 7 bases, and 21 bases had no gene match. The CDR3 totals 17 residues. CDR3 amino acids: CSARSTGTGLKRTEAFF. The CDR3 coding sequence is TGCAGCGCCCGGTCGACAGGGACGGGGTTGAAGCGCACTGAAGCTTTCTTT.

Only a few counts were recorded for this clone. The chain is built from TRBV4-1 and TRBJ2-2; D gene ambiguous. Germline V gene lookup returns CDR1 MGHRA and CDR2 YSYEKL. There are 13 residues in the CDR3. Trimming pared 3 bases from V and 4 bases from J, leaving 6 bases between. The CDR3 bases are TGCGCCAGCAGCCACACCCTCACCGGGGAGCTGTTTTTT. As protein: CASSHTLTGELFF.

V gene TRBV5-1 combines with J gene TRBJ2-3; a weak D match, TRBD2 (5 bases). The CDR3 covers 15 residues. Trimming stripped 6 bases from V and 1 base from J, with 15 bases between. CDR1 and CDR2 (germline): SGHRS, YFSETQ. The CDR3: CASTRAGLGTDTQYF. CDR3 bases: TGCGCCAGCACGAGGGCCGGGTTGGGCACAGATACGCAGTATTTT.

The V gene is TRBV6-6, the J gene TRBJ2-3; weak D call: TRBD2 (6 bases). The CDR3 is 16 residues long. With 5 bases removed from V and 3 bases from J, the gap between germline ends came to 18 bases. Germline CDR1 reads MNHNY; CDR2 reads SVGAGI (reference sequence). The CDR3 DNA reads as TGTGCCAGCAGTACCCTCAGGGAGGTTGGTACAGATACGCAGTATTTT. As protein: CASSTLREVGTDTQYF.

The chain joins TRBV28 to TRBJ1-2; possible D gene TRBD1, 6 bases. Trimming pared 4 bases from V and 10 bases from J, leaving 10 bases between. The germline gives CDR1 MDHEN, CDR2 SYDVKM. CDR3 length equals 11 residues. CDR3 DNA: TGTGCCAGCAGTTGGGACATGGACTACACCTTC. It specifies CASSWDMDYTF.

This clone was counted a single time. The genes are TRBV14 and TRBJ1-1; no clear D gene. Trimming left V 0 bases short and J 1 base short, with 9 bases between. The V gene's germline CDR1 is SGHDN and CDR2 FVKESK. This CDR3 is built from 15 residues. DNA of the CDR3: TGTGCCAGCAGCCAAGAGAGGACGCCGAACACTGAAGCTTTCTTT. Translated, it gives CASSQERTPNTEAFF.

Turning to this clone: The identical CDR3 is also encoded by other nucleotide sequences in the sample. This chain connects TRBV5-6 to TRBJ1-5; D unclear. Between the trimmed V and J ends, which lost 0 bases and 2 bases, there was a span of 9 bases. CDR1 and CDR2 from the germline V gene are SGHDT and YYEEEE. The length of the CDR3 is 15 residues. The CDR3 sequence: CASSLVSAGNQPQHF. The CDR3 DNA reads TGTGCCAGCAGCTTGGTCTCAGCCGGCAATCAGCCCCAGCATTTT. Together with reference TRBV5-6 and TRBJ1-5, the CDR3 gives the full variable domain: DAGVTQSPTHLIKTRGQQVTLRCSPKSGHDTVSWYQQALGQGPQFIFQYYEEEERQRGNFPDRFSGHQFPNYSSELNVNALLLGDSALYLCASSLVSAGNQPQHFGDGTRLSIL.

The rearrangement uses TRBV3-1 (or the pseudogene TRBV3-2) and TRBJ2-3; possibly TRBD1 for D (5 bases). V gave up 1 base and J gave up 0 bases, with 11 bases separating them. This CDR3 spans 16 amino acids. Germline V gene lookup returns CDR1 LGHDT and CDR2 YNNKEL (reference sequence). CDR3 region: CASSQGVRASTDTQYF. For the CDR3, the DNA is TGTGCCAGCAGCCAAGGGGTCAGGGCCAGCACAGATACGCAGTATTTT.

A single count supports this clone. Relative to the germline gene, one junction end is altered; a read error may explain this. The chain links TRBV7-2 to TRBJ1-2, with TRBD1 identical over 9 bases. The CDR3 covers 14 residues. Germline V lookup: CDR1 SGHTA, CDR2 FQGNSA. The CDR3 nucleotides read TGTGCCAGCAGCTTGGACAGGGGTGTGGTTGGCCACACCTTC. Its protein product is CASSLDRGVVGHTF. The variable domain in full, with the rest retrieved from reference TRBV7-2 and TRBJ1-2, is GAGVSQSPSNKVTEKGKDVELRCDPISGHTALYWYRQSLGQGLEFLIYFQGNSAPDKSGLPSDRFSAERTGGSVSTLTIQRTQQEDSAVYLCASSLDRGVVGHTFGSGTRLTVV.

The chain combines TRBV30 with TRBJ1-1; D is uncertain. The CDR3 sequence is 12 residues long. Germline CDR1 reads GTSNPN; CDR2 reads SVGIG (reference sequence). The germline V and J ends were trimmed by 3 bases and 1 base, with 6 bases remaining between them. CDR3 protein: CAWRDTNTEAFF. In DNA, the CDR3 is TGTGCCTGGAGAGACACGAACACTGAAGCTTTCTTT. The whole variable domain, filled in from reference TRBV30 and TRBJ1-1, reads SQTIHQWPATLVQPVGSPLSLECTVEGTSNPNLYWYRQAAGRGLQLLFYSVGIGQISSEVPQNLSASRPQDRQFILSSKKLLLSDSGFYLCAWRDTNTEAFFGQGTRLTVV.